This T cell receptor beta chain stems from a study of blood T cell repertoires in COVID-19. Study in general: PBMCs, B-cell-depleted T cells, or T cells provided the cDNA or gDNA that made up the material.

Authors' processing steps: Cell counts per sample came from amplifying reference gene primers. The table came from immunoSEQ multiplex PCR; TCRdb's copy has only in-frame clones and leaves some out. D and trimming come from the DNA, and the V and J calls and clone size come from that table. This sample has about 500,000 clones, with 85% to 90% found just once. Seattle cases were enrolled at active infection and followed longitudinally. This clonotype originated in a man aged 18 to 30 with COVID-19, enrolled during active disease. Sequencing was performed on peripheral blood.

The CDR3 sequence: CASSISGTGSEKLFF. In DNA, the CDR3 is TGTGCCAGCAGTATATCTGGGACAGGGAGTGAAAAACTGTTTTTT. V and J are TRBV3-1 (or the pseudogene TRBV3-2) and TRBJ1-4, with 9 positions matching TRBD1. Losses at the gene ends were 6 bases for V and 7 bases for J; bases not matched to a gene: 9. The CDR3 totals 15 residues. Per germline, CDR1 LGHDT and CDR2 YNNKEL (reference sequence).